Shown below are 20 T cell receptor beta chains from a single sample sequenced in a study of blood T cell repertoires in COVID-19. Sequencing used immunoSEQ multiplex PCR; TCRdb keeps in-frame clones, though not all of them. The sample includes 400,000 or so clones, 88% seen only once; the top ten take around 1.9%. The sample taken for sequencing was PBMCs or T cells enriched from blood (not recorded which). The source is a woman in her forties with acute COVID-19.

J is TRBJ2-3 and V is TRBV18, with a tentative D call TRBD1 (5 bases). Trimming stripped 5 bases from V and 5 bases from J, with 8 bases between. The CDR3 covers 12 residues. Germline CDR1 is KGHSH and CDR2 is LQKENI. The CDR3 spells CASSETEDTQYF. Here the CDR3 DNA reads TGTGCCAGCTCAGAGACAGAAGATACGCAGTATTTT.

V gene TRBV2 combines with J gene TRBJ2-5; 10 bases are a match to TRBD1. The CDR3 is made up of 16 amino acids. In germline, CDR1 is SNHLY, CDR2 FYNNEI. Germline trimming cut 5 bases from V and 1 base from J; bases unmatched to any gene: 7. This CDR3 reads CASSYRDRGIQETQYF. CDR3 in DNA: TGTGCCAGCAGTTACCGGGACAGGGGAATCCAAGAGACCCAGTACTTC.

The CDR3 loop reads CASSRQGGPEAFF. The CDR3 DNA is TGCGCCAGCAGTCGACAGGGAGGACCTGAAGCTTTCTTT. The V call is TRBV5-1, the J call TRBJ1-1; 7 bases align to TRBD1. Trimming removed 5 bases from V and 6 bases from J; junction bases left unmatched: 7. Germline CDR1 and CDR2: SGHRS and YFSETQ. The CDR3 length is 13 residues.

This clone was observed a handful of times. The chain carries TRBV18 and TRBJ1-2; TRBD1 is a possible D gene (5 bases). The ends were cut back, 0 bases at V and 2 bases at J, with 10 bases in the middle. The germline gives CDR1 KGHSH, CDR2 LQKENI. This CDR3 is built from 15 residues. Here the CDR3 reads CASSPPSAGNYGYTF. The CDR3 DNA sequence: TGTGCCAGCTCACCACCGTCCGCAGGGAACTATGGCTACACCTTC.

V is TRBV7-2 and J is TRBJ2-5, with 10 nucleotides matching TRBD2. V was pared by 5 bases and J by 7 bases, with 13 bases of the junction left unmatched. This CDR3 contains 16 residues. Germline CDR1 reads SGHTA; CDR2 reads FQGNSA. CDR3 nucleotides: TGTGCCAGCAGCCTACAGCCAGCGGGGGGGCGAGGGACCCAGTACTTC. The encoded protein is CASSLQPAGGRGTQYF.

The CDR3 spells CASSLSQGAPYNSPLHF. CDR3 DNA: TGTGCCAGCAGTTTATCGCAGGGGGCCCCCTATAATTCACCCCTCCACTTT. The V and J genes are TRBV27 and TRBJ1-6; TRBD1 aligns across 8 bases. V gave up 0 bases and J gave up 2 bases; unmatched junction bases: 3. Per germline, CDR1 MNHEY and CDR2 SMNVEV (reference sequence). The CDR3 loop spans 17 amino acids.

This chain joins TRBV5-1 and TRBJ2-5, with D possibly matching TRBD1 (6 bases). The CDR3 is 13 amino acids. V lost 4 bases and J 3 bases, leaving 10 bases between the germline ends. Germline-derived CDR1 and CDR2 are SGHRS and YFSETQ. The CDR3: CASSDRTEETQYF. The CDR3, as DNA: TGCGCCAGCAGCGACAGGACAGAAGAGACCCAGTACTTC.

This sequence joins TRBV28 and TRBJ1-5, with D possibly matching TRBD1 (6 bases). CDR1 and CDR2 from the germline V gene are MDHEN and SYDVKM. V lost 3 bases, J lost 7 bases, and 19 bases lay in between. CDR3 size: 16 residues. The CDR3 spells CASSFGETRGRQPQHF. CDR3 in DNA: TGTGCCAGCAGTTTTGGGGAAACCAGGGGCAGACAGCCCCAGCATTTT.

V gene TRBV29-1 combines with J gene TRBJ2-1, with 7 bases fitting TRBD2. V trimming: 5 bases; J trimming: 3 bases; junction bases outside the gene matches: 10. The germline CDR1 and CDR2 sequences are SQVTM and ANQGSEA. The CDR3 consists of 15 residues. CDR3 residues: CSVTRGASGYNEQFF. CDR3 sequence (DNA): TGCAGCGTTACGCGAGGCGCTAGCGGCTACAATGAGCAGTTCTTC.

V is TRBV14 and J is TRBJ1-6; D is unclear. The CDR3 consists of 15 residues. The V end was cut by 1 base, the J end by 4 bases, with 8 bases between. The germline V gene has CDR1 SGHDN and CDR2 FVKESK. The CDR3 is CASSQAAGYNSPLHF. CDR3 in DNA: TGTGCCAGCAGCCAAGCGGCGGGTTATAATTCACCCCTCCACTTT.

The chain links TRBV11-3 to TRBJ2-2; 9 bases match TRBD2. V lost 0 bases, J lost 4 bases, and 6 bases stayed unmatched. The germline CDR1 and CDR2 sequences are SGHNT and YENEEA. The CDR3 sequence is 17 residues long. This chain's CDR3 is CASSLDGLAGTTGELFF. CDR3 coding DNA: TGTGCCAGCAGCTTAGACGGCCTAGCGGGGACCACCGGGGAGCTGTTTTTT.

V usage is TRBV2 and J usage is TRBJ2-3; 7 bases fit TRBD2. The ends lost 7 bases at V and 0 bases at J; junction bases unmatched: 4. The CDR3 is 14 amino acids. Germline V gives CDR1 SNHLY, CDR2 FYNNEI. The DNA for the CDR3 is TGTGCCAGCAAGTGGGGGGGTAGCACAGATACGCAGTATTTT. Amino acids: CASKWGGSTDTQYF.

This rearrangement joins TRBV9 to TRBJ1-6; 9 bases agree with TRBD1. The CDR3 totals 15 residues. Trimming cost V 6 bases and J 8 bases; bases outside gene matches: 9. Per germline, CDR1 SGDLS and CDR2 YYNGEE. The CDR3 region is CASNRAGQGHSPLHF. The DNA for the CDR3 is TGTGCCAGCAACCGAGCGGGACAGGGCCATTCACCCCTCCACTTT.

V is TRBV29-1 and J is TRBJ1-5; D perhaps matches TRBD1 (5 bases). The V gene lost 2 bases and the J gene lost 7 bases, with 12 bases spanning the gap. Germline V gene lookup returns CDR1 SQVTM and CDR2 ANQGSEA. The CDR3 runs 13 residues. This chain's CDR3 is CSVEFAGGQPQHF. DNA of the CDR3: TGCAGCGTTGAATTTGCGGGGGGGCAGCCCCAGCATTTT.

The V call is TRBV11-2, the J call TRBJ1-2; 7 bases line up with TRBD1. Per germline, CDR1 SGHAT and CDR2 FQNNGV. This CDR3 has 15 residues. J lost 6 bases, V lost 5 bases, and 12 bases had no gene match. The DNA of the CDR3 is TGTGCCAGCAGCCCAGTACAGGGGAAAGCTGATGGCTACACCTTC. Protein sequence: CASSPVQGKADGYTF.

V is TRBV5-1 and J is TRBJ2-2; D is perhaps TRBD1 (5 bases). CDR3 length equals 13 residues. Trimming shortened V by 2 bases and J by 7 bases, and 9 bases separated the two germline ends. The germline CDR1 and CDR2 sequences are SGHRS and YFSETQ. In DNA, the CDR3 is TGCGCCAGCAGCTTAGGGGCGGTCGGGGAGCTGTTTTTT. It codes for CASSLGAVGELFF.

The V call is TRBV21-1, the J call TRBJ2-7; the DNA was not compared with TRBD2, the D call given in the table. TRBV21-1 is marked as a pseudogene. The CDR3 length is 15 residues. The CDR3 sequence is CASSTPRSDPPGQYF. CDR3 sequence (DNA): TGTGCCAGCAGCACCCCAAGGAGTGATCCTCCGGGGCAGTACTTC.

Here the CDR3 DNA reads TGTGCCAGCTCACCAATAGAAATAAGAGCAGGGGGTTGGCTCTATGGCTACACCTTC. Encoded protein: CASSPIEIRAGGWLYGYTF. The chain recombines TRBV18 with TRBJ1-2; the match to TRBD1 covers 7 bases. Trimming removed 2 bases from V and 4 bases from J; junction bases left unmatched: 19. Germline V gene lookup returns CDR1 KGHSH and CDR2 LQKENI. CDR3 length: 19 residues.

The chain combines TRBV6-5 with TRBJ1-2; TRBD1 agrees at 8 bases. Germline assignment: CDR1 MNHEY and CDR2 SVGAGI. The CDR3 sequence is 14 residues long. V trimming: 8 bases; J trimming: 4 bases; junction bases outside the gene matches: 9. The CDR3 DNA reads TGTGCCAGCCAGGACAGGGTTCGTCTCTATGGCTACACCTTC. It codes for CASQDRVRLYGYTF.

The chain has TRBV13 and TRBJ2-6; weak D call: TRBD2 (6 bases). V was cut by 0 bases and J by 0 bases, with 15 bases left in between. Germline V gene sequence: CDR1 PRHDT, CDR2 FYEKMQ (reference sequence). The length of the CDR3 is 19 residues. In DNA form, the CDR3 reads TGTGCCAGCAGCTTAGGCCTCGCGGGACCTTACTCTGGGGCCAACGTCCTGACTTTC. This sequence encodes CASSLGLAGPYSGANVLTF.